The text below deals with one T cell receptor (beta chain). Its target is unknown. Using its own MiXCR run on the 5' RACE reads, TCRdb lists one record per CDR3 protein. The data contain about 360,000 distinct CDR3 sequences, over 13% of them seen just once; the ten biggest clones take up 22%. The sample comes from a study of T-cell memory formation after mild COVID-19. Whole-study findings and limits: Clones contracting over day 15 to 85 were CD4/CD8 balanced, with later expanders leaning CD4+. Pre-infection memory already had some responding clones, implying cross-reactive memory joined.

Trimming at V came to 0 bases and at J to 7 bases, leaving 7 bases not matched to a gene. The length of the CDR3 is 16 residues. Germline V lookup: CDR1 SEHNR, CDR2 FQNEAQ (reference sequence). The material sequenced was PBMCs or a T cell subset sorted from them (not recorded which). The rearrangement links TRBV7-9 to TRBJ2-1; TRBD2 agrees at 9 bases. The receptor was derived from a man between 18 and 29 years old who had mild COVID-19 (a few samples of this study predate the infection). Cell type and time point are not known. In nucleotides, the CDR3 is TGTGCCAGCAGCTTAGCGAGAAATAGCGGGAGTAATGAGCAGTTCTTC. Translated: CASSLARNSGSNEQFF.